This TCR beta chain was observed in a study of identical twins. General observations from the study: There is a chance that invariant MAIT and iNKT cells partially muddied zero-insertion analyses.

The germline CDR1 and CDR2 sequences are MRHNA and SNTAGT. Between the trimmed V and J ends, which lost 6 bases and 6 bases, there was a span of 13 bases. This CDR3 region has 13 residues. TCRdb ran MiXCR on the 5' RACE reads and lists one entry per CDR3 protein. The sample has around 570,000 distinct CDR3 sequences; 9% to 10% are singletons. As for this clonotype: The antigen is unknown.

These same data were also listed under a study on yellow fever vaccine responses in identical twins.

This TCR was sampled from a young woman in good health. The sample consisted of PBMCs. The chain has TRBV6-4 and TRBJ2-3; D remains ambiguous. The CDR3 DNA reads as TGTGCCAGCAGAAACACGCTAAGTGATACGCAGTATTTT. This translates into CASRNTLSDTQYF.